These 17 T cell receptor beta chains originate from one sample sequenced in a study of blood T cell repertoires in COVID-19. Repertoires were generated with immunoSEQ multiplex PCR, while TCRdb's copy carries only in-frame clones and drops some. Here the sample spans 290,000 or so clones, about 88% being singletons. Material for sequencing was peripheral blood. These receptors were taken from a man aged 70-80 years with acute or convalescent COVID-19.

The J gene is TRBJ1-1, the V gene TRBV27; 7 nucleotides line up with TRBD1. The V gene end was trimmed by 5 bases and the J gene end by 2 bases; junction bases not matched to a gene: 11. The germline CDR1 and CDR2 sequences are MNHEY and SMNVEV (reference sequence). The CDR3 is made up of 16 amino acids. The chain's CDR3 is CASSPHRQGRNTEAFF. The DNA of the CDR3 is TGTGCCAGCAGTCCACATCGACAGGGACGAAACACTGAAGCTTTCTTT.

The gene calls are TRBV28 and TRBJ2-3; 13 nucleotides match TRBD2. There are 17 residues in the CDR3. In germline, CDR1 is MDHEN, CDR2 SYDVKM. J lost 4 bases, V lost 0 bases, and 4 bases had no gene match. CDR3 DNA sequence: TGTGCCAGCAGTTTATGGACTAGCGGGGGGTCCCCAGATACGCAGTATTTT. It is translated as CASSLWTSGGSPDTQYF.

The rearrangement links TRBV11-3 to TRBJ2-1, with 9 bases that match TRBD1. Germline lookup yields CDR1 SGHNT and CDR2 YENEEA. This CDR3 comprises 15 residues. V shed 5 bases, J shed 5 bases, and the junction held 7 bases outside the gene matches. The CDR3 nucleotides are TGTGCCAGCAGCCCAGGACAGGGGACGAACAATGAGCAGTTCTTC. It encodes CASSPGQGTNNEQFF.

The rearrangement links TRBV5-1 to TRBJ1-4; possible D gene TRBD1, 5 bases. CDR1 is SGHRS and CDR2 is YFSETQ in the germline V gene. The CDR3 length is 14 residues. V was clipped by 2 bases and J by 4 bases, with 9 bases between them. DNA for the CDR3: TGCGCCAGCAGCTTAGACAGTATTAATGAAAAACTGTTTTTT. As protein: CASSLDSINEKLFF.

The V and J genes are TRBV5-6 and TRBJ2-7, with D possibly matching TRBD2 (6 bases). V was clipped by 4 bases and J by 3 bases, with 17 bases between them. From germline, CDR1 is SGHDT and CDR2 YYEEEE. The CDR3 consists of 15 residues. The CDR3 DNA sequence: TGTGCCAGCAGCAACCCGACGGGGGTCCGCTACGAGCAGTACTTC. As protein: CASSNPTGVRYEQYF.

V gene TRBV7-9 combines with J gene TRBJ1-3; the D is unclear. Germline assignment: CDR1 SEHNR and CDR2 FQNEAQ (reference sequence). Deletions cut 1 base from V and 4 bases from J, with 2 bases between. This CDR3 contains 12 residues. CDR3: CASSLVGNTIYF. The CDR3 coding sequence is TGTGCCAGCAGCTTAGTAGGAAACACCATATATTTT.

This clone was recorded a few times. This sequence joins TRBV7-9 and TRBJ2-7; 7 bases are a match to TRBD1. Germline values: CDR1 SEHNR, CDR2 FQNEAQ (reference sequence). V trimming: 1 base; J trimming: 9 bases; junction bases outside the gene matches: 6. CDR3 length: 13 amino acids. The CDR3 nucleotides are TGTGCCAGCAGCTTAGGGTCAGGGGGTGCGCAGTACTTC. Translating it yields CASSLGSGGAQYF.

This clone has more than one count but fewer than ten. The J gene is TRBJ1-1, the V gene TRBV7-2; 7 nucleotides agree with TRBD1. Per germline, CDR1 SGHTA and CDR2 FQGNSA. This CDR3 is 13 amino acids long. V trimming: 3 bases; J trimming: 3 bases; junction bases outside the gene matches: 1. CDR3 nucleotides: TGTGCCAGCAGCTTCGGACAGGACACTGAAGCTTTCTTT. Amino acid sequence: CASSFGQDTEAFF. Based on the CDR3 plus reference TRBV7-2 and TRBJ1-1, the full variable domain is GAGVSQSPSNKVTEKGKDVELRCDPISGHTALYWYRQSLGQGLEFLIYFQGNSAPDKSGLPSDRFSAERTGGSVSTLTIQRTQQEDSAVYLCASSFGQDTEAFFGQGTRLTVV.

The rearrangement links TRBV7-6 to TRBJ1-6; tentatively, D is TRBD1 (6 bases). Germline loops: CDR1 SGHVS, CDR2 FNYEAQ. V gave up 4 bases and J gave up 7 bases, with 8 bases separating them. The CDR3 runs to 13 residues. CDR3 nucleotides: TGTGCCAGCAGCTCAGGGGAAAATTCACCCCTCCACTTT. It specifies CASSSGENSPLHF.

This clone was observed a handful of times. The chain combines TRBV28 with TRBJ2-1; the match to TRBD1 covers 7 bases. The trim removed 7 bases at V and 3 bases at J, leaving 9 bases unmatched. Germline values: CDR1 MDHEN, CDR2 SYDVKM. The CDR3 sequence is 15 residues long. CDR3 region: CASNSGTAHYNEQFF. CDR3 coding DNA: TGTGCCAGCAATTCCGGGACAGCCCACTACAATGAGCAGTTCTTC. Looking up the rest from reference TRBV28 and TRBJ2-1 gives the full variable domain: DVKVTQSSRYLVKRTGEKVFLECVQDMDHENMFWYRQDPGLGLRLIYFSYDVKMKEKGDIPEGYSVSREKKERFSLILESASTNQTSMYLCASNSGTAHYNEQFFGPGTRLTVL.

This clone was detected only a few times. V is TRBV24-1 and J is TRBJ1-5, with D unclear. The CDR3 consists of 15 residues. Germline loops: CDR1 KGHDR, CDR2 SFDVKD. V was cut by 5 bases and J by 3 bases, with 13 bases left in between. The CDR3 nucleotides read TGTGCCACCAGTGCGGGGTTCGGGTCCAATCAGCCCCAGCATTTT. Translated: CATSAGFGSNQPQHF.

This chain's CDR3 is CASSIVGAGGSYNEQFF. The CDR3 DNA reads TGTGCCAGTAGTATTGTGGGCGCGGGGGGCTCCTACAATGAGCAGTTCTTC. The chain joins TRBV19 to TRBJ2-1, with 8 bases lining up with TRBD2. CDR3 length: 17 amino acids. Germline V gene lookup returns CDR1 LNHDA and CDR2 SQIVND (reference sequence). V trimming: 3 bases; J trimming: 0 bases; junction bases outside the gene matches: 7.

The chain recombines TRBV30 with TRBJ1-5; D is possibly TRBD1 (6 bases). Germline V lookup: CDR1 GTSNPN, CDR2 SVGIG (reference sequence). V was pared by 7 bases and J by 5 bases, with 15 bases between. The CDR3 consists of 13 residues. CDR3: CALGASGDQPQHF. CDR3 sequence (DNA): TGTGCCTTGGGCGCATCAGGGGATCAGCCCCAGCATTTT. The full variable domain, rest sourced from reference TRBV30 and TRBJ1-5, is SQTIHQWPATLVQPVGSPLSLECTVEGTSNPNLYWYRQAAGRGLQLLFYSVGIGQISSEVPQNLSASRPQDRQFILSSKKLLLSDSGFYLCALGASGDQPQHFGDGTRLSIL.

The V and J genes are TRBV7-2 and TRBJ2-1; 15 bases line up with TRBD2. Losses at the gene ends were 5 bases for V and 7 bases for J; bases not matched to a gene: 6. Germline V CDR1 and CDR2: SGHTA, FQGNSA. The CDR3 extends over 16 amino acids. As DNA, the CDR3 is TGTGCCAGCAGCCGGACTAGCGGGGGGGAATCAAATGAGCAGTTCTTC. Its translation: CASSRTSGGESNEQFF.

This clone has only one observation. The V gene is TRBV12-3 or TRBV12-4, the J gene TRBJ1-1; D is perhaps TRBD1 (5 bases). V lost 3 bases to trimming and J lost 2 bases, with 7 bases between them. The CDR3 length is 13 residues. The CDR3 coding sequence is TGTGCCAGCAGTTTCCAGGGAAACACTGAAGCTTTCTTT. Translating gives CASSFQGNTEAFF.

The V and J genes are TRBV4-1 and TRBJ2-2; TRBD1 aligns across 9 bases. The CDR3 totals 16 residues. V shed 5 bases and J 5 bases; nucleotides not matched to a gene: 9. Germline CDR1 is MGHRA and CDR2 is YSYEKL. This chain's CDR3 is CASSDGQGRGTGELFF. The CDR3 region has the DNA TGCGCCAGCAGCGACGGACAGGGGAGGGGGACCGGGGAGCTGTTTTTT.

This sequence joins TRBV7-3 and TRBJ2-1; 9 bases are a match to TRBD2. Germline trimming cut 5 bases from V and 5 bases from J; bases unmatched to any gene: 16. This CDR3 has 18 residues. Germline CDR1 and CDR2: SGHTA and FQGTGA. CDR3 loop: CASSPQGPSGGLNNEQFF. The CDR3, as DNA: TGTGCCAGCAGCCCCCAGGGACCCAGCGGGGGGCTTAACAATGAGCAGTTCTTC.